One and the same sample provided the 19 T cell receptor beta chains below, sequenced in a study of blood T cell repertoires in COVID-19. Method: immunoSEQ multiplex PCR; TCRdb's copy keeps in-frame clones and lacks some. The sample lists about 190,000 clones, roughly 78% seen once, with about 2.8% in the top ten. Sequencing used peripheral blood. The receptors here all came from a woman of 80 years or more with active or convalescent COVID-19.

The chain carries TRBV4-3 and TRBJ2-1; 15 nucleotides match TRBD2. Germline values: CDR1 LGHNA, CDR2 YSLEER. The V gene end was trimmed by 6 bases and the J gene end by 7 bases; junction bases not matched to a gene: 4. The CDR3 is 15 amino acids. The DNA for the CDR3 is TGCGCCAGCAGTCGGACTAGCGGGGGGGCGAATGAGCAGTTCTTC. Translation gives CASSRTSGGANEQFF.

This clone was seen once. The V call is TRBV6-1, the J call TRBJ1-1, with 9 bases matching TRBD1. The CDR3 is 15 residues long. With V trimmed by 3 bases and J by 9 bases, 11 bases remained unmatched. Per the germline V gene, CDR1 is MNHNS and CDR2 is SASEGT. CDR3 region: CASSDISTGGFQAFF. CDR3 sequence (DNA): TGTGCCAGCAGTGATATAAGTACAGGGGGCTTTCAAGCTTTCTTT.

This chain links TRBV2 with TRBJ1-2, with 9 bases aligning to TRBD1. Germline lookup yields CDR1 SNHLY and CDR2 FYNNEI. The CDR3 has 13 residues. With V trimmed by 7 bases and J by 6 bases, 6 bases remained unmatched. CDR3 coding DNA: TGTGCCAGCACCGACGGGACAGGGAATGGCTACACCTTC. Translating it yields CASTDGTGNGYTF.

The CDR3 region has the DNA TGTGCCAGCACCAATATCAAGCCCTGGGCAAGGGGGCTCGGGGAGCTGTTTTTT. Residues: CASTNIKPWARGLGELFF. V is TRBV11-2 and J is TRBJ2-2; TRBD1 matches at 7 bases. The CDR3 is 18 residues long. Trimming took 7 bases from V and 7 from J; bases not matched to a gene: 21. Germline assignment: CDR1 SGHAT and CDR2 FQNNGV.

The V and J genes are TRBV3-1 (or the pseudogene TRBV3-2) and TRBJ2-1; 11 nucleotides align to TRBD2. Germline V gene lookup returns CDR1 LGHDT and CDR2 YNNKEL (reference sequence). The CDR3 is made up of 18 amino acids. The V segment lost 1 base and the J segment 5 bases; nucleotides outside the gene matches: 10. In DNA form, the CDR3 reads TGTGCCAGCAGCCAAGGTGGTAGCGGGGGGGCCTGGGACAATGAGCAGTTCTTC. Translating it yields CASSQGGSGGAWDNEQFF.

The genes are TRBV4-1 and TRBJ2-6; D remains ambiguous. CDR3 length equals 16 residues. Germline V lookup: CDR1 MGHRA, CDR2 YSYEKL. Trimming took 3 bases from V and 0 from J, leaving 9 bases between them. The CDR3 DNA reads TGCGCCAGCAGCCACGTACAGAGCTCTGGGGCCAACGTCCTGACTTTC. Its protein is CASSHVQSSGANVLTF.

The CDR3 DNA follows: TGTGCCAGCAGGTCGGGGGGCTGGAGCAATCAGCCCCAGCATTTT. Protein: CASRSGGWSNQPQHF. V and J are TRBV27 and TRBJ1-5; a possible D gene is TRBD1 (6 bases). The CDR3 sequence is 15 residues long. Trimming left V 6 bases short and J 1 base short, with 13 bases between. CDR1 is MNHEY, CDR2 SMNVEV, per germline (reference sequence).

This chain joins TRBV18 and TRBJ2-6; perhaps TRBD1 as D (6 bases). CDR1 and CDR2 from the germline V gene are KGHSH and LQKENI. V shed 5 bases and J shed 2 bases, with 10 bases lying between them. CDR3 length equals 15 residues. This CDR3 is CASSFGGTGANVLTF. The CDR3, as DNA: TGTGCCAGCTCATTTGGGGGCACTGGGGCCAACGTCCTGACTTTC.

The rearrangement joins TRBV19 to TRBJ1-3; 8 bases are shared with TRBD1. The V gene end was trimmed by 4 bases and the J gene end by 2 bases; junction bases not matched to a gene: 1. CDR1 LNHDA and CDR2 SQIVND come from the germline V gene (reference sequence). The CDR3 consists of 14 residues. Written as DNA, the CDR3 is TGTGCCAGTAGTAAGGACAGGGCTGGAAACACCATATATTTT. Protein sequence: CASSKDRAGNTIYF. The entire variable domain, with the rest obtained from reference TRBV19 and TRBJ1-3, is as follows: DGGITQSPKYLFRKEGQNVTLSCEQNLNHDAMYWYRQDPGQGLRLIYYSQIVNDFQKGDIAEGYSVSREKKESFPLTVTSAQKNPTAFYLCASSKDRAGNTIYFGEGSWLTVV.

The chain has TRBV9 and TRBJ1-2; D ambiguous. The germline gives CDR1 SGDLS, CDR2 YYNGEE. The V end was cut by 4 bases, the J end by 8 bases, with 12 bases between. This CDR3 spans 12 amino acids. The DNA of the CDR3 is TGTGCCAGCAGCATAATGGGGAGCGGCTACACCTTC. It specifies CASSIMGSGYTF.

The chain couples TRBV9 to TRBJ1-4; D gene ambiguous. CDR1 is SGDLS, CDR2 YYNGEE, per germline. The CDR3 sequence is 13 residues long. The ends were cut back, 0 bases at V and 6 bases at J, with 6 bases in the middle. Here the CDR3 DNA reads TGTGCCAGCAGCGTAGAGCTGGATGAAAAACTGTTTTTT. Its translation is CASSVELDEKLFF.

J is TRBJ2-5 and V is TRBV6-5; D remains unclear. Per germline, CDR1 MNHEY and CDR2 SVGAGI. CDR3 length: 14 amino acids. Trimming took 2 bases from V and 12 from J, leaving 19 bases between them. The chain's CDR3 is CASSYDFRTTAKYF. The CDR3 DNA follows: TGTGCCAGCAGTTACGACTTCAGAACGACGGCTAAGTACTTC.

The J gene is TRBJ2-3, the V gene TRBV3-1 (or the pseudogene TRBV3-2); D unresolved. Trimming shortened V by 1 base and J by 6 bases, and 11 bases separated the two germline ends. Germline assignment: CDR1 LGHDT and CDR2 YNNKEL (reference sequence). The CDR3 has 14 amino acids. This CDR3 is CASSQGSAADTQYF. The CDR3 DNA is TGTGCCAGCAGCCAAGGAAGCGCAGCCGATACGCAGTATTTT.

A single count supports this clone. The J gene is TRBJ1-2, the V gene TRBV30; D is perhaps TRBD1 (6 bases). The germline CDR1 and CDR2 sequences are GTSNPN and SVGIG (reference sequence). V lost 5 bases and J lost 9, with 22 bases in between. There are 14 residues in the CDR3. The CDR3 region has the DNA TGTGCCTGGGCCAGGGGATCTACTGGTGCGAGCTACACCTTC. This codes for CAWARGSTGASYTF.

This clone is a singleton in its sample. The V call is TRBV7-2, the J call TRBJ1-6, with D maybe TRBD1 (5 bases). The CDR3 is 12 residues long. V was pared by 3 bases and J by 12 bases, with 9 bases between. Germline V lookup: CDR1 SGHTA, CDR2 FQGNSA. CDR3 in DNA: TGTGCCAGCAGCTTCCAGGGTTTACCCCTCCACTTT. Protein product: CASSFQGLPLHF.

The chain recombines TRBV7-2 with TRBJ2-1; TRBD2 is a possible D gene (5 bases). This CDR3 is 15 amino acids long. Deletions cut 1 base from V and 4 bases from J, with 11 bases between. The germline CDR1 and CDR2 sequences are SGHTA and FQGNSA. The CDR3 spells CASSLERHGYNEQFF. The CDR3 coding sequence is TGTGCCAGCAGCTTAGAGCGGCACGGGTACAATGAGCAGTTCTTC.

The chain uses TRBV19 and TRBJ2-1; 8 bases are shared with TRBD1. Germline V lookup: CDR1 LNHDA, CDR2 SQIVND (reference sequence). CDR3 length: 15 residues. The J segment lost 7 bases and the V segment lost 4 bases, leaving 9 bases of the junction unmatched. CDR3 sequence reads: CASSTRTGFLNEQFF. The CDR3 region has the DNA TGTGCCAGTAGTACCCGGACAGGGTTTCTAAATGAGCAGTTCTTC.

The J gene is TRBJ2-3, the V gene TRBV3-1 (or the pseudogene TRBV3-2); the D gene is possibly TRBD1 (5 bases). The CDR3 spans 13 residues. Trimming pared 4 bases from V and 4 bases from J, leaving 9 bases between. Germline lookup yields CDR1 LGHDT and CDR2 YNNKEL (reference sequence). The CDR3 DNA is TGTGCCAGCAGCCCTGGGGCCCCAGATACGCAGTATTTT. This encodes CASSPGAPDTQYF.

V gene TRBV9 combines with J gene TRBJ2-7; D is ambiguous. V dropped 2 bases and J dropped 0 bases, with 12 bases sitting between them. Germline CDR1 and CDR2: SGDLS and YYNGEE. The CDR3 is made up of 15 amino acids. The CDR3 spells CASSVGQTSSYEQYF. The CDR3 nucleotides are TGTGCCAGCAGCGTTGGTCAAACGAGCTCCTACGAGCAGTACTTC.